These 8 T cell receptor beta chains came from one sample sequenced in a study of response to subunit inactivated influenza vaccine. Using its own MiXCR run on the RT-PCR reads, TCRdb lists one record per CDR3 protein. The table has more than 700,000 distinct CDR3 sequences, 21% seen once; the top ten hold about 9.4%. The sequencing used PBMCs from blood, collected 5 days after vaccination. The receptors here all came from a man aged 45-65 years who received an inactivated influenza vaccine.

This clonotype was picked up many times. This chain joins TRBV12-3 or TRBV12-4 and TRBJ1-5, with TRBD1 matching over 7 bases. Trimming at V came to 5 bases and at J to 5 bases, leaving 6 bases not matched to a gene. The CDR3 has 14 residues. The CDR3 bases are TGTGCCAGCAGTCACGACAGGGTACATCAGCCCCAGCATTTT. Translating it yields CASSHDRVHQPQHF.

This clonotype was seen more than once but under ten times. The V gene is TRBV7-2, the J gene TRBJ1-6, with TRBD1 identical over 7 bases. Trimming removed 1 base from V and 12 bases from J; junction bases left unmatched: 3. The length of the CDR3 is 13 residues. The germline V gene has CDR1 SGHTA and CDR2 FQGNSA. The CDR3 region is CASSLGQGRPLHF. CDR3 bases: TGTGCCAGCAGCTTAGGACAGGGACGACCCCTCCACTTT.

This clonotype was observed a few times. The CDR3 sequence: CASKRTGANPVYQPQHF. The CDR3 coding sequence is TGTGCCAGCAAGAGGACAGGGGCTAATCCAGTTTATCAGCCCCAGCATTTT. The gene calls are TRBV28 and TRBJ1-5; TRBD1 aligns across 9 bases. This CDR3 has 17 amino acids. J gave up 5 bases and V 7 bases, and 15 bases lay outside the gene matches. Germline assignment: CDR1 MDHEN and CDR2 SYDVKM. The variable domain in full, completed from reference TRBV28 and TRBJ1-5, reads DVKVTQSSRYLVKRTGEKVFLECVQDMDHENMFWYRQDPGLGLRLIYFSYDVKMKEKGDIPEGYSVSREKKERFSLILESASTNQTSMYLCASKRTGANPVYQPQHFGDGTRLSIL.

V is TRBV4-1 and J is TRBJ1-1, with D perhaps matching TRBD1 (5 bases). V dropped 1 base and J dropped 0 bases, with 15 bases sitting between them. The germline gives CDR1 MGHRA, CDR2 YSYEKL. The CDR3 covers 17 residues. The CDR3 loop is CASSQGRQIGMNTEAFF. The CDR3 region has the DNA TGCGCCAGCAGCCAAGGACGACAGATAGGGATGAACACTGAAGCTTTCTTT.

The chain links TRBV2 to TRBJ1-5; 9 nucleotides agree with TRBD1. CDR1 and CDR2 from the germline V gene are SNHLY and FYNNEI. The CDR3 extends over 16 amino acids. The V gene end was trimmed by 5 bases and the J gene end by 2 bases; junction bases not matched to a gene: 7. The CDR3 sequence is CASSNGQGRGNQPQHF. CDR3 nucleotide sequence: TGTGCCAGCAGTAACGGACAGGGGAGAGGCAATCAGCCCCAGCATTTT.

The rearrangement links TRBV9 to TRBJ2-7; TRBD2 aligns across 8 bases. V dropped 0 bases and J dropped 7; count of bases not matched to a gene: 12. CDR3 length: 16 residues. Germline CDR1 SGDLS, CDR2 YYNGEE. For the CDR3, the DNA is TGTGCCAGCAGCGTAGGTGGACTAGCCTCCTTGGGTGAGCAGTACTTC. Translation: CASSVGGLASLGEQYF. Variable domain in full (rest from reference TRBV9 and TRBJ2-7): DSGVTQTPKHLITATGQRVTLRCSPRSGDLSVYWYQQSLDQGLQFLIQYYNGEERAKGNILERFSAQQFPDLHSELNLSSLELGDSALYFCASSVGGLASLGEQYFGPGTRLTVT.

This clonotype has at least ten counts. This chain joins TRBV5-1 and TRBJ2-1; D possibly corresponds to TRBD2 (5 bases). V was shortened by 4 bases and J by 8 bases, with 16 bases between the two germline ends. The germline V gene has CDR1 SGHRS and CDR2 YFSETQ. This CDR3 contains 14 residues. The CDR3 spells CASSLDGVFDEQFF. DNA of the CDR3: TGCGCCAGCAGCCTGGACGGGGTCTTTGATGAGCAGTTCTTC.

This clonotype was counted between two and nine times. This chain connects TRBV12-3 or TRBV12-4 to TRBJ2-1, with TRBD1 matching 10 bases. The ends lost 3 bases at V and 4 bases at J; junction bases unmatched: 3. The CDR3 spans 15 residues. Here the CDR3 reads CASSFGTGVYNEQFF. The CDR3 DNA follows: TGTGCCAGCAGTTTCGGGACAGGGGTTTACAATGAGCAGTTCTTC.